This TCR beta chain is drawn from a study of blood T cell repertoires in COVID-19. CDR3 size: 16 residues. J was trimmed by 9 bases and V by 5 bases; bases with no gene match: 15. Germline CDR1 reads MNHEY; CDR2 reads SMNVEV (reference sequence). Per the study methods: Amplification from reference gene primers served as the basis for estimated nucleated cell counts. Profiling relied on immunoSEQ multiplex PCR, and the TCRdb table lists in-frame clones only, not all of them. V and J calls and clone size are copied from that table; D and trimming were computed from the DNA. The sample yields about 180,000 clones, 60% to 80% seen once.

The chain combines TRBV27 with TRBJ1-1; 10 nucleotides match TRBD1. This clonotype was sampled from a woman in her seventies with acute or convalescent COVID-19. Sequenced: peripheral blood. The CDR3 loop is CASSPSGTGAFGKAFF. The CDR3 bases are TGTGCCAGCAGTCCCTCCGGGACAGGGGCCTTCGGGAAAGCTTTCTTT.